This TCR beta chain comes out of a study of CD8+CD57+ T cells in acquired aplastic anemia. About the research overall: Mean yield of DNA from sorted CD4+ and CD8+ cells was roughly 3.2 ug. Read counts for CD4+ cells (from healthy donors) averaged about 10.8 million.

TCR beta VDJ and CDR3 were profiled, and genomic DNA was the template. One entry per CDR3 protein results from TCRdb running MiXCR on the reads. Here the sample spans about 210,000 distinct CDR3 sequences, 34% being singletons. This clonotype has ten or more counts. CDR3 length: 15 amino acids. Trimming at V came to 6 bases and at J to 2 bases, leaving 5 bases not matched to a gene. Germline V gene sequence: CDR1 LNHDA, CDR2 SQIVND (reference sequence). J is TRBJ2-2 and V is TRBV19, with 8 nucleotides matching TRBD2. The receptor was isolated from a human donor in good health, serving as a control. Material for sequencing was sorted CD4+, CD8+, or CD8+CD57+ T cells (not recorded which) from PBMCs. The CDR3 protein is CASSGTRINTGELFF. The CDR3 DNA sequence: TGTGCCAGTAGCGGGACTAGGATTAACACCGGGGAGCTGTTTTTT. Full variable domain (remainder filled in from reference TRBV19 and TRBJ2-2): DGGITQSPKYLFRKEGQNVTLSCEQNLNHDAMYWYRQDPGQGLRLIYYSQIVNDFQKGDIAEGYSVSREKKESFPLTVTSAQKNPTAFYLCASSGTRINTGELFFGEGSRLTVL.